The clone carrying this TCR beta chain showed up just a few times. As yet, its antigen is unknown. TCR beta cDNA libraries included unique molecular identifiers. TCRdb independently ran MiXCR on the PCR reads; one entry per CDR3 protein. The data hold hundreds of thousands of distinct CDR3 sequences, with approximately 59% observed a single time. The data were obtained in a study of post-analysis software for immune sequencing data. Germline-derived CDR1 and CDR2 are SGHRS and YFSETQ. There are 18 residues in the CDR3. With 0 bases clipped from V and 0 bases from J, the junction kept 6 bases outside the gene matches. Study-level findings and limits: Relative to controls, patients with multiple sclerosis showed significantly lower normalized Chao1 diversity. About five TRBV segments were more frequent in patients than controls; TRBV5-6, TRBV5-1 and TRBV20-1 belonged to this group.

The sequencing sample was made of blood. The TCR sequence derives from a girl aged 2 to 9 with multiple sclerosis. The J gene is TRBJ2-6, the V gene TRBV5-1; 7 bases are shared with TRBD1. The CDR3 reads CASSLEGTGDSGANVLTF. The CDR3 DNA reads TGCGCCAGCAGCTTGGAAGGAACAGGGGACTCTGGGGCCAACGTCCTGACTTTC.